This T cell receptor beta chain was found in a study of shared T cell receptors in the human thymus. Sequencing used immunoSEQ multiplex PCR; TCRdb keeps in-frame clones, though not all of them. Of 640,000 or so clones in the sample, around 87% were seen once. Germline V CDR1 and CDR2: SGHDN, FVKESK. Unmatched junction bases numbered 14, after V lost 0 bases and J lost 7 bases. This CDR3 spans 17 amino acids. The data were also submitted as part of a second study, on human thymus T cells. That paper adds: From resections taken during corrective heart surgery, the thymus tissue was obtained. Gene usage (both V and J) appeared biased in thymic and blood repertoires. Related reports documented highly overlapping thymic repertoires among unrelated individuals.

J is TRBJ2-7 and V is TRBV14, with TRBD2 matching 8 bases. The sequencing input was thymocytes. The clonotype originates from a boy under two years old with a congenital heart defect. Here the CDR3 reads CASSQDGVSGSAKEQYF. CDR3 coding DNA: TGTGCCAGCAGCCAAGATGGTGTCAGCGGGAGTGCGAAAGAGCAGTACTTC.